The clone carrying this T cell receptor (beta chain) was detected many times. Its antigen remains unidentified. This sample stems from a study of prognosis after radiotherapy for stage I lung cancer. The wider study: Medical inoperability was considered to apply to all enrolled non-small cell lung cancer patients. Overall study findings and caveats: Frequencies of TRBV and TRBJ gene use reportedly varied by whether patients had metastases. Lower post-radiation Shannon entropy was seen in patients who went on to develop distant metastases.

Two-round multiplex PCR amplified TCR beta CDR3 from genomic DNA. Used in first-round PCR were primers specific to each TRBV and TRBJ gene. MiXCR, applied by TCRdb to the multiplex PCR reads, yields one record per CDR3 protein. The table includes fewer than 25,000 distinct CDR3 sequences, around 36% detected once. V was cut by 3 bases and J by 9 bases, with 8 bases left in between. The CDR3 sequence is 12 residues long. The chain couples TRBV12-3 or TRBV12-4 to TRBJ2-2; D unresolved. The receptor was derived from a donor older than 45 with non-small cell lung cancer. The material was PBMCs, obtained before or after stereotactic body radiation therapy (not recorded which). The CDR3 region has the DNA TGTGCCAGCAGTTTGGGAAGGCGGGAGCTGTTTTTT. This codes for CASSLGRRELFF.